Following are 14 T cell receptor beta chains from one sample sequenced in a study of cytomegalovirus exposure and HLA in healthy donors (dated by TCRdb to 2017 to 2019). Receptors were amplified or captured by the immunoSEQ multiplex PCR assay. A mixture of 60 forward primers for TCR Vbeta segments and 13 reverse primers for TCR Jbeta segments was used in the multiplex PCR. TCRdb retrieved this table from immuneACCESS and kept in-frame rearrangements only. Not all clones are present; in checked studies, unresolved V genes account for under half, and no reason is known for the remainder. This sample has about 200,000 clones in its table, and 75% to 80% of those were observed once. 1.8% of the sample belongs to the ten largest clones. Material for sequencing was PBMCs. The receptors derive from a male donor in good health and CMV-seronegative.

The chain employs TRBV11-2 and TRBJ1-5, with D unresolved. The V gene lost 1 base and the J gene lost 0 bases, with 10 bases spanning the gap. The germline gives CDR1 SGHAT, CDR2 FQNNGV. The CDR3 is 16 amino acids. The CDR3 region has the DNA TGTGCCAGCAGCTTAGGCAAGCATACTAGCAATCAGCCCCAGCATTTT. As protein: CASSLGKHTSNQPQHF.

The chain has TRBV6-1 and TRBJ1-5; D uncertain. Germline lookup yields CDR1 MNHNS and CDR2 SASEGT. V was clipped by 11 bases and J by 0 bases, with 11 bases between them. The CDR3 sequence is 13 residues long. The CDR3 DNA reads as TGTGCCTCAGCGGTCGATAGCAATCAGCCCCAGCATTTT. This gives the protein CASAVDSNQPQHF.

The chain couples TRBV19 to TRBJ2-1, with TRBD2 matching 7 bases. The CDR3 runs 15 residues. From germline, CDR1 is LNHDA and CDR2 SQIVND (reference sequence). V gave up 4 bases and J gave up 0 bases; unmatched junction bases: 3. CDR3: CASSTSGHSYNEQFF. CDR3 coding DNA: TGTGCCAGTAGTACTAGCGGCCACTCCTACAATGAGCAGTTCTTC. Combining the CDR3 with reference TRBV19 and TRBJ2-1 gives the whole variable domain DGGITQSPKYLFRKEGQNVTLSCEQNLNHDAMYWYRQDPGQGLRLIYYSQIVNDFQKGDIAEGYSVSREKKESFPLTVTSAQKNPTAFYLCASSTSGHSYNEQFFGPGTRLTVL.

This sequence joins TRBV2 and TRBJ2-7, with D possibly matching TRBD1 (6 bases). The CDR3 runs 12 residues. Germline-derived CDR1 and CDR2 are SNHLY and FYNNEI. V was cut by 6 bases and J by 3 bases, with 9 bases left in between. CDR3 nucleotide sequence: TGTGCCAGCAGGGCGGACAGCTACGAGCAGTACTTC. As protein: CASRADSYEQYF.

This chain links TRBV20-1 with TRBJ2-1, with D uncertain. Trimming cost V 2 bases and J 8 bases, with 7 bases left between them. The length of the CDR3 is 11 residues. Germline V lookup: CDR1 DFQATT, CDR2 SNEGSKA (reference sequence). The CDR3 reads CSARISHEQFF. CDR3 bases: TGCAGTGCTAGAATAAGCCATGAGCAGTTCTTC.

The V gene is TRBV30, the J gene TRBJ1-2; 8 nucleotides line up with TRBD1. Germline V gene lookup returns CDR1 GTSNPN and CDR2 SVGIG (reference sequence). Trimming at V came to 1 base and at J to 4 bases, leaving 2 bases not matched to a gene. The CDR3 totals 13 residues. CDR3 loop: CAWSETGAYGYTF. Written as DNA, the CDR3 is TGTGCCTGGAGTGAGACAGGGGCCTATGGCTACACCTTC. Complete variable domain (other parts from reference TRBV30 and TRBJ1-2): SQTIHQWPATLVQPVGSPLSLECTVEGTSNPNLYWYRQAAGRGLQLLFYSVGIGQISSEVPQNLSASRPQDRQFILSSKKLLLSDSGFYLCAWSETGAYGYTFGSGTRLTVV.

This chain joins TRBV7-9 and TRBJ1-2; D is undetermined. The CDR3 spans 11 residues. CDR1 and CDR2 (germline): SEHNR, FQNEAQ (reference sequence). Trimming shortened V by 2 bases and J by 6 bases, and 4 bases separated the two germline ends. CDR3 sequence: CASSLSDGYTF. The CDR3 DNA sequence: TGTGCCAGCAGCTTATCTGATGGCTACACCTTC.

The chain couples TRBV28 to TRBJ2-7, with 7 bases aligning to TRBD1. This CDR3 has 14 residues. V lost 3 bases, J lost 5 bases, and 7 bases stayed unmatched. The germline CDR1 and CDR2 sequences are MDHEN and SYDVKM. The CDR3: CASSFEGTVDEQYF. CDR3 nucleotides: TGTGCCAGCAGTTTTGAGGGGACAGTTGACGAGCAGTACTTC.

This CDR3 is CASSDRNTEAFF. CDR3 nucleotide sequence: TGTGCCAGCAGTGACAGAAACACTGAAGCTTTCTTT. This sequence joins TRBV21-1 and TRBJ1-1; the table names TRBD1, a call not compared with the DNA. TRBV21-1 has pseudogene status. The CDR3 is 12 residues long.

The rearrangement joins TRBV11-1 to TRBJ1-1; TRBD1 might be the D (6 bases). The CDR3 is 17 amino acids. The germline V gene has CDR1 SGHAT and CDR2 FQDESV (reference sequence). Trimming removed 5 bases from V and 1 base from J, with 20 bases in between. This chain's CDR3 is CASSRGGLTPSNTEAFF. The CDR3 nucleotides read TGTGCCAGCAGCCGGGGGGGCCTGACCCCTTCGAACACTGAAGCTTTCTTT. The full variable domain, its missing parts supplied by reference TRBV11-1 and TRBJ1-1, is EAEVAQSPRYKITEKSQAVAFWCDPISGHATLYWYRQILGQGPELLVQFQDESVVDDSQLPKDRFSAERLKGVDSTLKIQPAELGDSAMYLCASSRGGLTPSNTEAFFGQGTRLTVV.

The chain joins TRBV7-6 to TRBJ1-3; no definite D call. V was cut by 2 bases and J by 3 bases, with 14 bases left in between. Germline values: CDR1 SGHVS, CDR2 FNYEAQ. The CDR3 has 16 amino acids. The CDR3 region is CASSLSTALGGNTIYF. The CDR3 nucleotides are TGTGCCAGCAGCTTAAGTACAGCCTTAGGTGGAAACACCATATATTTT.

J is TRBJ2-7 and V is TRBV4-2; 10 bases are shared with TRBD2. Germline loops: CDR1 LGHNA, CDR2 YNFKEQ. V was pared by 7 bases and J by 1 base, with 4 bases of the junction left unmatched. The CDR3 extends over 14 amino acids. As DNA, the CDR3 is TGTGCCAGCACGACTAGCGGGTTATCCTACGAGCAGTACTTC. It yields the protein CASTTSGLSYEQYF.

The chain carries TRBV10-3 and TRBJ2-7, with unresolved D. Germline V gene data show CDR1 as ENHRY and CDR2 as SYGVKD. Trimming took 7 bases from V and 6 from J, leaving 19 bases between them. The CDR3 has 14 residues. CDR3 loop: CAIIWNFRVFEQYF. CDR3 bases: TGTGCCATCATCTGGAACTTCCGGGTTTTCGAGCAGTACTTC.

In its sample, this clone was seen a few times. The chain has TRBV7-9 and TRBJ1-5, with D tentatively TRBD1 (5 bases). Trimming removed 4 bases from V and 7 bases from J, with 17 bases in between. Germline values: CDR1 SEHNR, CDR2 FQNEAQ (reference sequence). There are 15 residues in the CDR3. CDR3 amino acids: CASSSRDSLEQPQHF. DNA of the CDR3: TGTGCCAGCAGCTCCCGTGACAGCCTGGAGCAGCCCCAGCATTTT.